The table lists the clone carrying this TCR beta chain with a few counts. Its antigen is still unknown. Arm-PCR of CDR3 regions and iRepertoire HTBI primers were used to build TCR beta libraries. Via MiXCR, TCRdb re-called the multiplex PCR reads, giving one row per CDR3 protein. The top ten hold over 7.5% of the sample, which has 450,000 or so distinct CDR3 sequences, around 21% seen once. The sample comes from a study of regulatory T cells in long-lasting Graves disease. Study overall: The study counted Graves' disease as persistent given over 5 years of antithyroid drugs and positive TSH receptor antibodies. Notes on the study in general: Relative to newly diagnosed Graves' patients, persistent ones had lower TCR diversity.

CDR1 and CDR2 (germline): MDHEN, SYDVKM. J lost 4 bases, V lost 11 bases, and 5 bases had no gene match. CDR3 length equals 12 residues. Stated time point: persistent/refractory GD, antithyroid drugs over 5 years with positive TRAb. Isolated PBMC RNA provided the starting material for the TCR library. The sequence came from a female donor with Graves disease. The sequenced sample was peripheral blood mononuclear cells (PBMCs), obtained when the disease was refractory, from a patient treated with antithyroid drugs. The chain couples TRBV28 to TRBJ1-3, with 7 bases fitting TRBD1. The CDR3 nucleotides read TGTGCCTCCGCGACAGGGGGAAACACCATATATTTT. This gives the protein CASATGGNTIYF.